The entry below describes one T cell receptor (beta chain). This entry is derived from a study of spatial heterogeneity in lung cancer. TCRdb redid the calling of the 5' RACE reads with MiXCR, one entry per CDR3 protein. The data hold some 37,000 distinct CDR3 sequences, with around 7.2% observed a single time. Germline loops: CDR1 SGHDN, CDR2 FVKESK. V was shortened by 0 bases and J by 4 bases, with 9 bases between the two germline ends. The CDR3 is 14 residues long. Time point indicated: sample taken at primary tumor resection. The material sequenced was PBMCs, taken at surgery. The chain joins TRBV14 to TRBJ1-2; possible D gene TRBD1, 6 bases. The TCR was taken from a male donor with early-stage non-small cell lung cancer. CDR3 DNA sequence: TGTGCCAGCAGCCAAGAGTTAGGGGGCTATGGCTACACCTTC. It encodes CASSQELGGYGYTF.